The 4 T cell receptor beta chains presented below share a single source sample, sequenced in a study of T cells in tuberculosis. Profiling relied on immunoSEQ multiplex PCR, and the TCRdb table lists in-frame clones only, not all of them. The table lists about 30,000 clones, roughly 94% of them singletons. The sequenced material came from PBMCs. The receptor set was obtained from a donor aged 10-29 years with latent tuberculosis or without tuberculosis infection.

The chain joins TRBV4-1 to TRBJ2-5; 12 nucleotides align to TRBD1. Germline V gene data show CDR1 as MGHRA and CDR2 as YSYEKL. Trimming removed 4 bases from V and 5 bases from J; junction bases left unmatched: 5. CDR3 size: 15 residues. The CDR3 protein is CASSLGQGAGETQYF. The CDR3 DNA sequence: TGCGCCAGCAGCCTGGGACAGGGGGCTGGGGAGACCCAGTACTTC.

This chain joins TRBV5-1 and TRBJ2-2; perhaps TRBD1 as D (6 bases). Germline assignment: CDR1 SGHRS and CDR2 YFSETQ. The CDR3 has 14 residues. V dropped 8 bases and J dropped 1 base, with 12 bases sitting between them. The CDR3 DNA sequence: TGCGCCAGTACACAGGGCCTGAACACCGGGGAGCTGTTTTTT. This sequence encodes CASTQGLNTGELFF.

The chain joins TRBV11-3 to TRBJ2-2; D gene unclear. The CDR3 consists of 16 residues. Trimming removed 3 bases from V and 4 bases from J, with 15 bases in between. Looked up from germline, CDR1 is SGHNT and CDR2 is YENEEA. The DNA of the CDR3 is TGTGCCAGCAGCTTTGGAAACACACTAACCACCGGGGAGCTGTTTTTT. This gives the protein CASSFGNTLTTGELFF.

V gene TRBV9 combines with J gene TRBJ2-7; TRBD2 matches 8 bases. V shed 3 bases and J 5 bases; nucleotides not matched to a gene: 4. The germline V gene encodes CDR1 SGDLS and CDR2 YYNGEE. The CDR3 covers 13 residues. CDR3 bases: TGTGCCAGCAGCGAGGACGGGGGGGACGAGCAGTACTTC. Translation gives CASSEDGGDEQYF.